This T cell receptor (beta chain) was retrieved from a study of T cell repertoires in cytomegalovirus infection. In germline, CDR1 is MDHEN, CDR2 SYDVKM. The CDR3 length is 13 residues. The V segment lost 11 bases and the J segment 3 bases; nucleotides outside the gene matches: 10. TCRdb redid the calling of the reads with MiXCR, one entry per CDR3 protein. Here the sample spans some 700,000 distinct CDR3 sequences, less than 40% being singletons. Sequencing was performed on PBMCs. This sequence joins TRBV28 and TRBJ2-7; 7 bases are a match to TRBD2. This sequence was found in a human donor in good health (CMV status not recorded). Some clones in this sample may be carry-over from other donors' samples. CDR3 bases: TGTGCCGGGGCCGGGACGGGGGGCTACGAGCAGTACTTC. Its translation: CAGAGTGGYEQYF.